This T cell receptor beta chain was captured in a study of shared clonotypes between healthy human individuals. Using approximately 200 ng DNA, some 30,000 T cell genomes, the sorted-subset replicate PCRs were run. Repertoires were generated with immunoSEQ multiplex PCR, while TCRdb's copy carries only in-frame clones and drops some. In the table there are approximately 530,000 clones, approximately 95% of which are singletons. Note on this clone: No antigen is known for it.

Study-wide results and limits: Shared clonotypes: about 4.6% naive CD4, roughly 4% naive CD8, less than 2.5% memory CD4, over 0.3% memory CD8.

The CDR3 is 16 residues long. Looked up from germline, CDR1 is MNHEY and CDR2 is SVGAGI. Trimming removed 6 bases from V and 6 bases from J; junction bases left unmatched: 13. The sample comprised naive CD4+ T cells sorted from blood. Subset given: CD45RA+ positively selected. The sequence derives from a woman aged 25 to 39 in good health. This chain connects TRBV6-5 to TRBJ2-2; TRBD1 aligns across 7 bases. The CDR3 is CASRYRGDQSPGELFF. The CDR3 DNA follows: TGTGCCAGCAGGTACAGGGGAGATCAGTCGCCCGGGGAGCTGTTTTTT.